The entry below describes one TCR beta chain. There are 16 residues in the CDR3. Germline V gene data show CDR1 as MNHEY and CDR2 as SVGAGI. Trimming shortened V by 4 bases and J by 2 bases, and 14 bases separated the two germline ends. The sample is drawn from a study of blood T cell repertoires in COVID-19. The overall study: T cells, B-cell-depleted T cells, or PBMCs supplied cDNA or gDNA.

Produced via immunoSEQ multiplex PCR; TCRdb's table is partial and in-frame only. Of some 130,000 clones listed, over 60% are singletons. Input material: peripheral blood. The sequence derives from a woman aged 70-85 years with acute or convalescent COVID-19. V usage is TRBV6-5 and J usage is TRBJ2-2, with D maybe TRBD2 (5 bases). The CDR3, as DNA: TGTGCCAGCAGTTCCGGAATGGGAGTCAACACCGGGGAGCTGTTTTTT. Translation gives CASSSGMGVNTGELFF.